This T cell receptor beta chain appears in the sequencing data of a study of monozygotic twins with inflammatory bowel disease. Study-wide findings and caveats: Discrimination among different T cell subtypes was not achievable.

The authors isolated total RNA from whole blood without sorting T cells. CDR1 KGHSH and CDR2 LQKENI come from the germline V gene. There are 12 residues in the CDR3. Via template switching, UMIs carrying a 6-nucleotide sample barcode were introduced. TCRdb reprocessed the 5' RACE reads and stores each CDR3 protein as one record, lacking DNA. This listing includes a few hundred thousand distinct CDR3 sequences. Comment on this clonotype: What it binds is unknown.

V usage is TRBV18 and J usage is TRBJ2-7; TCRdb's D call of TRBD1 is untestable without DNA. The sequence derives from a human donor with ulcerative colitis or Crohn's disease, or a healthy co-twin of an affected twin (not recorded which). Sample: blood. CDR3 loop: CASSGDAYEQYF.